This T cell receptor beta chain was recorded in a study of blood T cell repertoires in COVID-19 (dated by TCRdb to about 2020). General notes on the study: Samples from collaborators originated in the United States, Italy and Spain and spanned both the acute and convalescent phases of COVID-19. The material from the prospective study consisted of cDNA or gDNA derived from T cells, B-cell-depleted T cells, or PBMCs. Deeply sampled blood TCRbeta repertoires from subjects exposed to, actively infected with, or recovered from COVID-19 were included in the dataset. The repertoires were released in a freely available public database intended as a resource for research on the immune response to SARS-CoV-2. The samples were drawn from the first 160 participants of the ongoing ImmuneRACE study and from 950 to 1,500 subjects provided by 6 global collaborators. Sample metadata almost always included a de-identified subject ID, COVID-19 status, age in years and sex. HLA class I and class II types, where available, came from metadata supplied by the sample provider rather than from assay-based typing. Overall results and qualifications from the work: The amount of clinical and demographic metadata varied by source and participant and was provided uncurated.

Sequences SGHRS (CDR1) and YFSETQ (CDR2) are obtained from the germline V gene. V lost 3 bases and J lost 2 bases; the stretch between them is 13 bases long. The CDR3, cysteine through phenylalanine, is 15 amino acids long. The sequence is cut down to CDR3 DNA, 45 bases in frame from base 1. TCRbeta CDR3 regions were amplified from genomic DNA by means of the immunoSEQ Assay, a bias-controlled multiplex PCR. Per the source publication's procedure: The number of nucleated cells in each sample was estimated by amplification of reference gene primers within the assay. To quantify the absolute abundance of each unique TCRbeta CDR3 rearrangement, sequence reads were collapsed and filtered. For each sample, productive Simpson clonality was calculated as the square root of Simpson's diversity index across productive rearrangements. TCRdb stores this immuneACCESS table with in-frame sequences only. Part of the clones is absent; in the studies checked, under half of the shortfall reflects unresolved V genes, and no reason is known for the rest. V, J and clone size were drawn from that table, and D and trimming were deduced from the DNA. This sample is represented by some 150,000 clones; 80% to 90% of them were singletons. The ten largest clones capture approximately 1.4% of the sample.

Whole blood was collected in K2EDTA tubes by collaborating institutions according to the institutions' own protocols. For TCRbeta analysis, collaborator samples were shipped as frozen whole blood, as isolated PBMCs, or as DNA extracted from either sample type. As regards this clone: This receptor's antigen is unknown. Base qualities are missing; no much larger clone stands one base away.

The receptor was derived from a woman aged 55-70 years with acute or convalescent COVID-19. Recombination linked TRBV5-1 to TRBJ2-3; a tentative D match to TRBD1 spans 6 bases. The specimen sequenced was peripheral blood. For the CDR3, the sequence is CASSSPGDPTDTQYF. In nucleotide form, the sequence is TGCGCCAGCAGCTCCCCAGGGGACCCCACAGATACGCAGTATTTT.